Included here is one T cell receptor beta chain sequence, with context. The antigen remains unidentified. This CDR3 has 13 amino acids. Germline V lookup: CDR1 MNHEY, CDR2 SVGAGI. V lost 6 bases and J 3 bases, leaving 11 bases between the germline ends. Method: immunoSEQ multiplex PCR; TCRdb's copy keeps in-frame clones and lacks some. The sample lists 150,000 or so clones; nearly 90% were seen once. The data are from a study of cytomegalovirus exposure and HLA in healthy donors. Study observations and caveats: Through in vitro validation, a few CMV-associated chains were shown to be specific for CMV antigens. Reportedly, cytomegalovirus status was diagnosed with high sensitivity and specificity.

Sequencing was done on a sample of PBMCs. The chain links TRBV6-5 to TRBJ1-2; no definite D call. The sequence was collected from a woman younger than 30 in good health and CMV-seronegative. The DNA for the CDR3 is TGTGCCAGCAGATCCGACAACTACTATGGCTACACCTTC. Its protein is CASRSDNYYGYTF.